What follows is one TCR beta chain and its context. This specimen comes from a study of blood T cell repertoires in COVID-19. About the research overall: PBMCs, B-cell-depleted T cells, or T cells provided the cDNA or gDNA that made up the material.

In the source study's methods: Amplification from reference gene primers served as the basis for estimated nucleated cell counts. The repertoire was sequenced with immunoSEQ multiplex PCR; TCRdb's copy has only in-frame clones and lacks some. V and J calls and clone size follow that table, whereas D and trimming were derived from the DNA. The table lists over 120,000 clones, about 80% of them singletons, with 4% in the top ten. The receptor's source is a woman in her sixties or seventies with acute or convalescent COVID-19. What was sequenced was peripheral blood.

The CDR3 region is CASSYSLRGANTGELFF. CDR3 bases: TGTGCCAGCAGTTACTCTCTGCGGGGCGCGAACACCGGGGAGCTGTTTTTT. The rearrangement uses TRBV6-2 or TRBV6-3 and TRBJ2-2; perhaps TRBD2 as D (6 bases). CDR3 length equals 17 residues. Germline V gives CDR1 MNHEY, CDR2 SVGEGT. V dropped 0 bases and J dropped 0 bases, with 11 bases sitting between them.